These 12 T cell receptor beta chains were all obtained from the same sample, sequenced in a study of cytomegalovirus exposure and HLA in healthy donors. The study ran its PCR with 60 Vbeta and 13 Jbeta primers. Repertoires were generated with immunoSEQ multiplex PCR, while TCRdb's copy carries only in-frame clones and drops some. The profile covers over 150,000 clones, with roughly four fifths appearing a single time and 3.1% taken by the ten largest. The sequenced sample consisted of PBMCs. Receptor source: a woman aged 25 to 39 in good health and CMV-seropositive.

The V and J genes are TRBV7-9 and TRBJ1-5; 8 bases line up with TRBD1. Germline V gene sequence: CDR1 SEHNR, CDR2 FQNEAQ (reference sequence). Trimming cost V 5 bases and J 6 bases; bases outside gene matches: 3. This CDR3 spans 13 amino acids. The DNA of the CDR3 is TGTGCCAGCAGCCCAACAGGGGGTCAGCCCCAGCATTTT. The encoded protein is CASSPTGGQPQHF.

The chain uses TRBV5-4 and TRBJ2-2, with TRBD2 matching 12 bases. The CDR3 is 17 residues long. Germline V gene data show CDR1 as SGHNT and CDR2 as YYREEE (reference sequence). J gave up 0 bases and V 4 bases, and 4 bases lay outside the gene matches. This CDR3 is CASSPGLAGSNTGELFF. The DNA of the CDR3 is TGTGCCAGCAGCCCAGGACTAGCGGGATCGAACACCGGGGAGCTGTTTTTT.

This clone was seen a handful of times. The chain carries TRBV4-1 and TRBJ2-7, with 9 bases lining up with TRBD2. Germline-derived CDR1 and CDR2 are MGHRA and YSYEKL. V shed 0 bases, J shed 4 bases, and the junction held 4 bases outside the gene matches. The CDR3 is 15 amino acids. The CDR3 DNA reads TGCGCCAGCAGCCAAGAGTTGCGGGAGGGGTACGAGCAGTACTTC. It yields the protein CASSQELREGYEQYF.

This clone was observed a single time. This sequence joins TRBV5-5 and TRBJ1-1, with D maybe TRBD1 (6 bases). Trimming removed 4 bases from V and 7 bases from J, with 11 bases in between. The CDR3 spans 12 residues. Germline CDR1 and CDR2: SGHKS and YYEKEE (reference sequence). CDR3 protein: CASSRQDGEAFF. As DNA, the CDR3 is TGTGCCAGCAGCAGACAGGACGGTGAAGCTTTCTTT. Together with reference TRBV5-5 and TRBJ1-1, the CDR3 gives the full variable domain: DAGVTQSPTHLIKTRGQQVTLRCSPISGHKSVSWYQQVLGQGPQFIFQYYEKEERGRGNFPDRFSARQFPNYSSELNVNALLLGDSALYLCASSRQDGEAFFGQGTRLTVV.

The gene calls are TRBV6-1 and TRBJ1-2, with D unclear. Looked up from germline, CDR1 is MNHNS and CDR2 is SASEGT. The length of the CDR3 is 17 residues. V dropped 4 bases and J dropped 0 bases, with 18 bases sitting between them. CDR3: CASSGGTSAEANYGYTF. The CDR3 DNA follows: TGTGCCAGCAGTGGGGGTACCTCAGCGGAAGCTAACTATGGCTACACCTTC.

This rearrangement joins TRBV28 to TRBJ2-1; 10 bases agree with TRBD1. CDR3 length: 16 amino acids. Germline V gene lookup returns CDR1 MDHEN and CDR2 SYDVKM. J gave up 10 bases and V 2 bases, and 11 bases lay outside the gene matches. The CDR3 reads CASSLPPGQGLREQFF. The CDR3 DNA reads TGTGCCAGCAGTTTACCCCCGGGACAGGGGCTCAGGGAGCAGTTCTTC. The variable domain in full, with the rest retrieved from reference TRBV28 and TRBJ2-1, is DVKVTQSSRYLVKRTGEKVFLECVQDMDHENMFWYRQDPGLGLRLIYFSYDVKMKEKGDIPEGYSVSREKKERFSLILESASTNQTSMYLCASSLPPGQGLREQFFGPGTRLTVL.

This clone was found a few times. The chain has TRBV11-2 and TRBJ2-5; TRBD2 agrees at 8 bases. V shed 2 bases and J 4 bases; nucleotides not matched to a gene: 9. Germline CDR1 is SGHAT and CDR2 is FQNNGV. There are 16 residues in the CDR3. Written as DNA, the CDR3 is TGTGCCAGCAGCTTAAGTCTCGGGAGGGCCGTAGAGACCCAGTACTTC. Translated, it gives CASSLSLGRAVETQYF.

The rearrangement links TRBV7-9 to TRBJ2-1, with D possibly matching TRBD1 (6 bases). The germline V gene encodes CDR1 SEHNR and CDR2 FQNEAQ (reference sequence). This CDR3 spans 15 amino acids. Trimming took 8 bases from V and 9 from J, leaving 23 bases between them. The CDR3 here is CASRGEQGRLGEQFF. The CDR3 coding sequence is TGTGCCAGCCGAGGAGAGCAGGGGCGGTTAGGTGAGCAGTTCTTC.

V usage is TRBV10-3 and J usage is TRBJ1-5; TRBD1 is a possible D gene (6 bases). Germline V lookup: CDR1 ENHRY, CDR2 SYGVKD. The germline V and J ends were trimmed by 5 bases and 6 bases, with 14 bases remaining between them. The CDR3 sequence is 14 residues long. The CDR3 DNA sequence: TGTGCCATCAGTCACAGGGAAGAAGGTCAGCCCCAGCATTTT. Amino acids: CAISHREEGQPQHF.

This clone was detected only a few times. V usage is TRBV6-6 and J usage is TRBJ2-1, with TRBD2 matching 8 bases. The length of the CDR3 is 15 residues. V lost 4 bases, J lost 2 bases, and 4 bases stayed unmatched. Germline V gives CDR1 MNHNY, CDR2 SVGAGI (reference sequence). In DNA form, the CDR3 reads TGTGCCAGCAGTTCCGAGACTAGCGCCTACAATGAGCAGTTCTTC. It yields the protein CASSSETSAYNEQFF.

The chain combines TRBV5-8 with TRBJ1-5; TRBD1 aligns across 9 bases. Germline V gene lookup returns CDR1 SGHTS and CDR2 YDEGEE. The V and J ends lost 1 base and 3 bases, in that order; junction bases with no gene match: 8. This CDR3 comprises 17 residues. This CDR3 reads CASSLRSGQGLNQPQHF. In DNA, the CDR3 is TGTGCCAGCAGCTTGAGGTCGGGACAGGGTCTCAATCAGCCCCAGCATTTT.

This sequence joins TRBV6-6 and TRBJ2-2; 10 bases align to TRBD2. This CDR3 spans 14 amino acids. The junction had 5 bases not matched to a gene; V was cut back by 8 bases and J by 5 bases. The V gene's germline CDR1 is MNHNY and CDR2 SVGAGI (reference sequence). The CDR3 coding sequence is TGTGCCAGCGTGCTAGCGGGAGATACCGGGGAGCTGTTTTTT. Translation gives CASVLAGDTGELFF.